The 23 T cell receptor beta chains presented below share a single source sample, sequenced in a study of cytomegalovirus exposure and HLA in healthy donors. PCR amplification relied on 60 Vbeta primers (plus 13 Jbeta primers). Assay used: immunoSEQ multiplex PCR; TCRdb lists only in-frame clones, some missing. The repertoire holds approximately 79,000 clones, with over 70% as singletons. Source material: PBMCs. These receptors came from a male donor in good health and CMV-seropositive.

CDR3 nucleotide sequence: TGTGCCAGCAGCCAAGACTTAGGAGGGGCGAGCTACGAGCAGTACTTC. It specifies CASSQDLGGASYEQYF. The V gene is TRBV4-2, the J gene TRBJ2-7; the D gene is possibly TRBD2 (6 bases). V was clipped by 0 bases and J by 3 bases, with 15 bases between them. The germline gives CDR1 LGHNA, CDR2 YNFKEQ. This CDR3 has 16 residues.

Only one count was recorded for this clone. The chain links TRBV18 to TRBJ2-7; D perhaps matches TRBD2 (5 bases). The germline V and J ends were trimmed by 1 base and 6 bases, with 16 bases remaining between them. The CDR3 contains 15 residues. Germline CDR1 reads KGHSH; CDR2 reads LQKENI. CDR3 loop: CASSPRWGESSEQYF. DNA for the CDR3: TGTGCCAGCTCACCACGATGGGGAGAGAGTAGCGAGCAGTACTTC.

In this sample, this clone turned up a few times. The chain employs TRBV5-4 and TRBJ2-7, with D possibly TRBD2 on 6 matching bases. The CDR3 spans 14 residues. V lost 3 bases and J lost 2, with 12 bases in between. Germline assignment: CDR1 SGHNT and CDR2 YYREEE (reference sequence). The CDR3 nucleotides read TGTGCCAGCAGCTGGGGGGACGGAACCTACGAGCAGTACTTC. This codes for CASSWGDGTYEQYF.

The chain combines TRBV7-2 with TRBJ1-1, with 9 bases matching TRBD1. There are 17 residues in the CDR3. From germline, CDR1 is SGHTA and CDR2 FQGNSA. V shed 1 base and J 5 bases; nucleotides not matched to a gene: 11. The CDR3 loop is CASSLVPGQGVGTEAFF. DNA for the CDR3: TGTGCCAGCAGCTTAGTCCCGGGACAGGGAGTAGGAACTGAAGCTTTCTTT.

The rearrangement links TRBV5-6 to TRBJ2-3; TRBD2 might be the D (6 bases). The CDR3 covers 12 residues. Trimming removed 10 bases at V and 4 bases at J, with 13 bases between. Per germline, CDR1 SGHDT and CDR2 YYEEEE. CDR3 sequence: CASESGADTQYF. In DNA, the CDR3 is TGTGCCTCGGAATCGGGGGCAGATACGCAGTATTTT.

The chain has TRBV7-6 and TRBJ1-2; possibly TRBD1 for D (5 bases). Germline V gene sequence: CDR1 SGHVS, CDR2 FNYEAQ. V was cut by 8 bases and J by 4 bases, with 14 bases left in between. The CDR3 is made up of 13 amino acids. Written as DNA, the CDR3 is TGTGCCAGCTCCTCAGGGAGGGCCTATGGCTACACCTTC. This encodes CASSSGRAYGYTF.

The chain joins TRBV5-1 to TRBJ1-1, with TRBD1 identical over 8 bases. The V and J ends lost 3 bases and 0 bases, in that order; junction bases with no gene match: 1. CDR1 and CDR2 (germline): SGHRS, YFSETQ. The CDR3 is made up of 14 amino acids. CDR3 sequence reads: CASSSTGVNTEAFF. Here the CDR3 DNA reads TGCGCCAGCAGCTCGACAGGGGTGAACACTGAAGCTTTCTTT.

The chain is built from TRBV2 and TRBJ2-7, with D possibly matching TRBD1 (5 bases). The germline V gene encodes CDR1 SNHLY and CDR2 FYNNEI. The CDR3 has 13 amino acids. V lost 2 bases and J lost 1, with 6 bases in between. CDR3 protein: CASSEQGSYEQYF. Here the CDR3 DNA reads TGTGCCAGCAGTGAACAGGGATCCTACGAGCAGTACTTC.

This sequence joins TRBV4-1 and TRBJ1-2; 10 bases agree with TRBD1. The CDR3 has 17 amino acids. The V segment lost 0 bases and the J segment 4 bases; nucleotides outside the gene matches: 8. Germline CDR1 and CDR2: MGHRA and YSYEKL. The CDR3 DNA is TGCGCCAGCAGCCAAGAATTTCGGACAGGGGGGAGCTATGGCTACACCTTC. It codes for CASSQEFRTGGSYGYTF.

CDR3 sequence (DNA): TGTGCCAGCAGCCAAGGTCCGGAGCAGTTCTTC. Its protein is CASSQGPEQFF. The rearrangement uses TRBV4-2 and TRBJ2-1; D gene unclear. In germline, CDR1 is LGHNA, CDR2 YNFKEQ. Trimming left V 1 base short and J 10 bases short, with 5 bases between. CDR3 size: 11 residues.

The rearrangement uses TRBV25-1 and TRBJ2-5, with a possible D match to TRBD2 (7 bases). The CDR3 runs 14 residues. V was clipped by 6 bases and J by 5 bases, with 16 bases between them. Germline V lookup: CDR1 MGHDK, CDR2 SYGVNS. CDR3 protein: CASRRGEGLETQYF. The DNA for the CDR3 is TGTGCCAGCAGGAGGGGGGAGGGGCTGGAGACCCAGTACTTC. The whole variable domain, filled in from reference TRBV25-1 and TRBJ2-5, reads EADIYQTPRYLVIGTGKKITLECSQTMGHDKMYWYQQDPGMELHLIHYSYGVNSTEKGDLSSESTVSRIRTEHFPLTLESARPSHTSQYLCASRRGEGLETQYFGPGTRLLVL.

This clone was seen only a few times. The chain couples TRBV4-1 to TRBJ1-6, with D unclear. The CDR3 extends over 15 amino acids. Trimming removed 0 bases from V and 7 bases from J, with 10 bases in between. Germline lookup yields CDR1 MGHRA and CDR2 YSYEKL. Here the CDR3 DNA reads TGCGCCAGCAGCCAAGAGCTGGCAGGCAATTCACCCCTCCACTTT. Translation: CASSQELAGNSPLHF.

Comment on this clone: An end of the junction differs from the germline gene, which may be a read error. The chain couples TRBV7-9 to TRBJ1-1; D may be TRBD1 (5 bases). Looked up from germline, CDR1 is SEHNR and CDR2 is FQNEAQ (reference sequence). This CDR3 has 16 amino acids. As DNA, the CDR3 is TGTTCCAGCAGCCCCCAAGCAGGGAGGTCGGTCACTGAAGCTTTCTTT. This sequence encodes CSSSPQAGRSVTEAFF. Full variable domain (rest looked up from reference TRBV7-9 and TRBJ1-1): DTGVSQNPRHKITKRGQNVTFRCDPISEHNRLYWYRQTLGQGPEFLTYFQNEAQLEKSRLLSDRFSAERPKGSFSTLEIQRTEQGDSAMYLCSSSPQAGRSVTEAFFGQGTRLTVV.

The V call is TRBV11-2, the J call TRBJ2-3; 12 bases are a match to TRBD2. The CDR3 loop spans 16 amino acids. V shed 4 bases, J shed 5 bases, and the junction held 7 bases outside the gene matches. Germline loops: CDR1 SGHAT, CDR2 FQNNGV. CDR3 sequence: CASSSPSGRAIDTQYF. The CDR3 DNA sequence: TGTGCCAGCAGCTCCCCTAGCGGGAGGGCCATAGATACGCAGTATTTT.

The rearrangement joins TRBV5-4 to TRBJ2-5, with 9 bases lining up with TRBD1. J lost 3 bases, V lost 4 bases, and 4 bases had no gene match. In germline, CDR1 is SGHNT, CDR2 YYREEE (reference sequence). This CDR3 is 14 amino acids long. The chain's CDR3 is CASSGDRAKETQYF. DNA of the CDR3: TGTGCCAGCAGCGGGGACAGGGCTAAAGAGACCCAGTACTTC.

CDR3 nucleotides: TGTGCCAGCAGCGCAACAACAGGGGAGACCCAGTACTTC. Residues: CASSATTGETQYF. The rearrangement uses TRBV9 and TRBJ2-5; possible D gene TRBD1, 6 bases. Deletions cut 3 bases from V and 5 bases from J, with 11 bases between. Germline V lookup: CDR1 SGDLS, CDR2 YYNGEE. There are 13 residues in the CDR3.

This clone was recorded many times. This rearrangement joins TRBV2 to TRBJ1-1; D is unclear. The V and J ends lost 1 base and 11 bases respectively, with 8 bases between them. Per germline, CDR1 SNHLY and CDR2 FYNNEI. The CDR3 consists of 11 residues. The CDR3, as DNA: TGTGCCAGCAGTGAAGTTGTCCCGGCTTTCTTT. As protein: CASSEVVPAFF.

DNA for the CDR3: TGTGCCAGCAGCAATGGACAGGGGATATTGGACTATGGCTACACCTTC. Protein product: CASSNGQGILDYGYTF. The chain joins TRBV21-1 to TRBJ1-2; the table calls TRBD1, which could not be checked here. TRBV21-1 is an annotated pseudogene. This CDR3 region has 16 residues.

This clone was seen only a few times. The rearrangement links TRBV7-2 to TRBJ2-5, with D hard to call. Germline V gene lookup returns CDR1 SGHTA and CDR2 FQGNSA. The CDR3 has 14 amino acids. V was trimmed by 3 bases and J by 0 bases, leaving 8 bases between them. The CDR3 is CASSFFTDQETQYF. The CDR3 nucleotides are TGTGCCAGCAGCTTTTTTACAGACCAAGAGACCCAGTACTTC.

This sequence joins TRBV7-2 and TRBJ2-7; D might be TRBD1 (6 bases). Trimming removed 3 bases at V and 3 bases at J, with 15 bases between. This CDR3 has 15 amino acids. The germline gives CDR1 SGHTA, CDR2 FQGNSA. The CDR3 spells CASSFRDIPFYEQYF. CDR3 sequence (DNA): TGTGCCAGCAGCTTCCGGGACATTCCCTTCTACGAGCAGTACTTC.

A remark on this clone: The identical CDR3 is also encoded by other nucleotide sequences in the sample. V usage is TRBV2 and J usage is TRBJ2-7; tentatively, D is TRBD2 (6 bases). The CDR3 is 14 residues long. Germline V gives CDR1 SNHLY, CDR2 FYNNEI. V was trimmed by 10 bases and J by 2 bases, leaving 18 bases between them. CDR3 loop: CAIGGASGTYEQYF. The CDR3 DNA is TGTGCCATCGGCGGGGCTTCTGGCACCTACGAGCAGTACTTC.

This clone was counted only a few times. The chain has TRBV9 and TRBJ2-7; 11 bases map to TRBD2. Germline lookup yields CDR1 SGDLS and CDR2 YYNGEE. Unmatched junction bases numbered 3, after V lost 2 bases and J lost 2 bases. This CDR3 is built from 15 residues. The CDR3 spells CASSVGTSGPYEQYF. DNA for the CDR3: TGTGCCAGCAGCGTGGGGACTAGCGGTCCCTACGAGCAGTACTTC.

This chain connects TRBV5-1 to TRBJ2-3; 12 bases fit TRBD2. The V gene end was trimmed by 2 bases and the J gene end by 6 bases; junction bases not matched to a gene: 7. CDR3 length equals 16 residues. Germline V CDR1 and CDR2: SGHRS, YFSETQ. The CDR3 here is CASSLLAGGRRDTQYF. The CDR3 coding sequence is TGCGCCAGCAGCTTACTAGCGGGGGGCCGAAGGGATACGCAGTATTTT. Supplemented by reference TRBV5-1 and TRBJ2-3, the full variable domain reads KAGVTQTPRYLIKTRGQQVTLSCSPISGHRSVSWYQQTPGQGLQFLFEYFSETQRNKGNFPGRFSGRQFSNSRSEMNVSTLELGDSALYLCASSLLAGGRRDTQYFGPGTRLTVL.